This T cell receptor beta chain was identified in a study of blood T cell repertoires in COVID-19. Study as a whole: Acute-phase and convalescent COVID-19 samples originated in the United States, Italy and Spain. T cells, B-cell-depleted T cells, or PBMCs supplied cDNA or gDNA.

This clone is a singleton in its sample. How the authors handled the data: Reference gene primers were amplified, and this amplification served to estimate nucleated cell counts. Profiling relied on immunoSEQ multiplex PCR, and the TCRdb table lists in-frame clones only, not all of them. Clonal size and the V and J genes are those of that table, whereas D and trimming came from the DNA. Of tens of thousands of clones listed, 75% to 90% were seen once; the top ten hold roughly an eighth. Trimming stripped 4 bases from V and 7 bases from J, with 6 bases between. CDR3 length: 11 amino acids. Per the germline V gene, CDR1 is SGHTA and CDR2 is FQGNSA.

V and J are TRBV7-2 and TRBJ2-3; D gene ambiguous. This receptor was obtained from a human donor in a cohort sampled during active COVID-19. Sequences were obtained from peripheral blood. The CDR3 reads CASSSGYTQYF. The CDR3 DNA is TGTGCCAGCAGCTCAGGATATACGCAGTATTTT. The variable domain in full, completed from reference TRBV7-2 and TRBJ2-3, reads GAGVSQSPSNKVTEKGKDVELRCDPISGHTALYWYRQSLGQGLEFLIYFQGNSAPDKSGLPSDRFSAERTGGSVSTLTIQRTQQEDSAVYLCASSSGYTQYFGPGTRLTVL.